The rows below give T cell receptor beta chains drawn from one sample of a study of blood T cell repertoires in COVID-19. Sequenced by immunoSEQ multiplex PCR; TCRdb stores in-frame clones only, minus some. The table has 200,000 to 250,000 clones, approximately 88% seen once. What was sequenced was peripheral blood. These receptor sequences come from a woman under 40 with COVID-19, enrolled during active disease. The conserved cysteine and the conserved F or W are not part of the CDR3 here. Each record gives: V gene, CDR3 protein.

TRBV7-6,ASSLPTPLAGGEETQY
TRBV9,ASSPRTGTNEKLF
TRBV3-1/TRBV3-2,ASSATGGPEPQH
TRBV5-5,ASSLPTGGYGYT
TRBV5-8,ASSLLREVSEAF
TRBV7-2,ASSGGQGRSPLH
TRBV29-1,SALGADYGYT
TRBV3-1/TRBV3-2,ASSQSIHRTGQLNTEAF
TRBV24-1,ATSPPPPEETQY
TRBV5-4,ASREGQGSSYEQY
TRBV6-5,ASSSYGGRGFQPQH
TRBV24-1,ATSENPGLAGRENEQF
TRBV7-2,ASSLYGRGLGQPQH
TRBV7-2,ASSLSWLAGNNEQF
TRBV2,ATKTGRFFSSYNEQF